One and the same sample provided the 11 T cell receptor beta chains below, sequenced in a study of T cell responses to AZD1222 COVID-19 vaccine. The repertoire was sequenced with immunoSEQ multiplex PCR; TCRdb's copy has only in-frame clones and lacks some. This sample has over 100,000 clones, with roughly 86% found just once. The sequenced sample was peripheral blood, obtained on day 0 of AZD1222 vaccination. These receptors were collected from an adult in good health.

The rearrangement joins TRBV6-2 or TRBV6-3 to TRBJ2-1; D gene ambiguous. This CDR3 comprises 12 residues. V dropped 5 bases and J dropped 6 bases, with 8 bases sitting between them. CDR1 MNHEY and CDR2 SVGEGT come from the germline V gene. In DNA, the CDR3 is TGTGCCAGCAGTCGTTTGGGCAATGAGCAGTTCTTC. Amino acids: CASSRLGNEQFF.

The rearrangement uses TRBV2 and TRBJ2-7; D call uncertain. Germline CDR1 and CDR2: SNHLY and FYNNEI. Trimming stripped 2 bases from V and 6 bases from J, with 11 bases between. The CDR3 extends over 13 amino acids. The CDR3 DNA is TGTGCCAGCAGTGAATTAGGTGACTTCGAGCAGTACTTC. Residues: CASSELGDFEQYF.

The table lists this clone with a few counts. The CDR3 nucleotides read TGTGCCAGCAAAAAGGCCGGGGCCGGGGAGCTGTTTTTT. Residues: CASKKAGAGELFF. This sequence joins TRBV6-5 and TRBJ2-2; possibly TRBD2 for D (5 bases). V was cut by 7 bases and J by 6 bases, with 12 bases left in between. Germline V gives CDR1 MNHEY, CDR2 SVGAGI. CDR3 length: 13 amino acids.

V gene TRBV4-2 combines with J gene TRBJ1-2; D gene ambiguous. This CDR3 is built from 16 residues. The germline V and J ends were trimmed by 0 bases and 1 base, with 12 bases remaining between them. CDR1 is LGHNA, CDR2 YNFKEQ, per germline. The CDR3 region has the DNA TGTGCCAGCAGCCAAGACCACCCCGCGTATAACTATGGCTACACCTTC. As protein: CASSQDHPAYNYGYTF.

The chain is built from TRBV5-1 and TRBJ2-3; 7 bases agree with TRBD2. From germline, CDR1 is SGHRS and CDR2 YFSETQ. The CDR3 spans 15 residues. Trimming took 6 bases from V and 0 from J; bases not matched to a gene: 7. The CDR3 DNA sequence: TGCGCCAGCATCCTAAGCGGGGCTAGCACAGATACGCAGTATTTT. Encoded protein: CASILSGASTDTQYF.

This chain joins TRBV7-2 and TRBJ1-1, with TRBD1 matching 8 bases. Germline CDR1 and CDR2: SGHTA and FQGNSA. The V segment lost 1 base and the J segment 7 bases; nucleotides outside the gene matches: 5. There are 14 residues in the CDR3. The CDR3 reads CASSLDRGRSEAFF. Here the CDR3 DNA reads TGTGCCAGCAGCTTAGACAGGGGGAGAAGTGAAGCTTTCTTT.

The sample holds one count of this clone. The J gene is TRBJ2-5, the V gene TRBV28, with a possible D match to TRBD2 (6 bases). Germline CDR1 and CDR2: MDHEN and SYDVKM. The CDR3 runs to 15 residues. The ends were cut back, 7 bases at V and 4 bases at J, with 19 bases in the middle. CDR3: CASTGGAPRPETQYF. The CDR3 DNA follows: TGTGCCAGCACCGGAGGGGCACCCCGCCCAGAGACCCAGTACTTC.

The chain couples TRBV28 to TRBJ2-7; D not certain. The V end lost 1 base, the J end lost 3 bases, and 4 bases lay between the germline ends. Germline V gives CDR1 MDHEN, CDR2 SYDVKM. The CDR3 sequence is 12 residues long. The CDR3 protein is CASSLYYYEQYF. The CDR3 nucleotides are TGTGCCAGCAGTTTATACTACTACGAGCAGTACTTC. The variable domain in full, with the rest retrieved from reference TRBV28 and TRBJ2-7, is DVKVTQSSRYLVKRTGEKVFLECVQDMDHENMFWYRQDPGLGLRLIYFSYDVKMKEKGDIPEGYSVSREKKERFSLILESASTNQTSMYLCASSLYYYEQYFGPGTRLTVT.

The V and J genes are TRBV7-6 and TRBJ2-7, with D possibly TRBD1 on 6 matching bases. The CDR3 extends over 16 amino acids. CDR1 is SGHVS, CDR2 FNYEAQ, per germline. Trimming shortened V by 0 bases and J by 0 bases, and 12 bases separated the two germline ends. The DNA of the CDR3 is TGTGCCAGCAGCTTAGCGCTAAGGACAGACTCCTACGAGCAGTACTTC. As protein: CASSLALRTDSYEQYF.

V and J are TRBV14 and TRBJ1-4; weak D call: TRBD1 (5 bases). Trimming took 0 bases from V and 8 from J, leaving 16 bases between them. Germline CDR1 and CDR2: SGHDN and FVKESK. This CDR3 is 16 amino acids long. CDR3 residues: CASSQDTIGAGEKLFF. In DNA, the CDR3 is TGTGCCAGCAGCCAAGATACGATAGGGGCTGGGGAAAAACTGTTTTTT.

The rearrangement joins TRBV19 to TRBJ2-3; 9 bases fit TRBD2. The trim removed 7 bases at V and 3 bases at J, leaving 11 bases unmatched. Germline V gives CDR1 LNHDA, CDR2 SQIVND (reference sequence). This CDR3 region has 16 residues. The CDR3 protein is CASTPLAGGRTDTQYF. As DNA, the CDR3 is TGTGCCAGTACCCCCTTGGCGGGGGGGCGGACAGATACGCAGTATTTT.